This TCR beta chain comes out of a study of immune evolution from preneoplasia to lung adenocarcinoma. Findings of the study overall: From normal lung to invasive adenocarcinoma, top clone frequencies appeared to decrease. Clonality was highest in normal lung, lower in later-stage lesions apparently.

H&E slides confirmed each diagnosis, reviewed by two pathologists independently. In germline, CDR1 is WSHSY, CDR2 SAAADI. This CDR3 region has 17 residues. The V end was cut by 4 bases, the J end by 0 bases, with 13 bases between. As to this clone: Its antigen is unknown.

Repertoires were generated with immunoSEQ multiplex PCR, while TCRdb's copy carries only in-frame clones and drops some. The sample records 7,000 or so clones, roughly three quarters being singletons. The clonotype originates from a person aged 70 to 85 with lung adenocarcinoma. The sample was FFPE adjacent normal lung tissue. The chain recombines TRBV10-2 with TRBJ2-6; D call uncertain. In nucleotides, the CDR3 is TGCGCCAGCAGTGCTTTCTCGGGCGCCTCTGGGGCCAACGTCCTGACTTTC. The encoded protein is CASSAFSGASGANVLTF.